Here is one T cell receptor (beta chain) with its context. This receptor's antigen is unknown. Base qualities are not recorded, but no much larger clone differs from it by a single base. The CDR3 spans 13 residues, from the cysteine through the phenylalanine. Only the CDR3 part of the read is kept: 39 bases, read in frame from the first base. V loses 0 bases of germline sequence and J loses 7 bases, and the interval between the two ends is 7 bases. The germline V gene (reference sequence) sets CDR1 to LNHNV and CDR2 to YYDKDF. Libraries were prepared through 5' RACE. Reads for this sample came from an Illumina HiSeq 2500. A second PCR of roughly 7 to 12 cycles was run with a J-beta primer mix and a sample-barcoded 5' primer. Each TCR beta cDNA molecule received a unique molecular identifier from a template-switch 5' adaptor carrying 12 random nucleotides. Each sample yielded at least 2.5 million CDR3-containing paired-end reads. First-strand cDNA synthesis was performed from all RNA using the Mint cDNA synthesis kit, with priming by a TRBC-specific oligonucleotide. All cDNA was treated with uracil-DNA glycosylase and then went through a first 18-cycle PCR with the universal primers M1SS and BC2_uni_R. The published analysis was carried out like this. For normalization, 1 million high-quality reads were randomly selected from each sample, with every read carrying a distinct molecular identifier. Reads sharing molecular identifiers were discarded rather than binned into consensus sequences. MiTCR, with a Q25 quality threshold and the strictest error-elimination algorithm, was used for CDR3 identification, clonotype clustering and error correction. A nonparametric unseen species model using Euler transformation provided a lower-bound estimate of total TCR beta diversity. Through fastp at Q25 and MiXCR, TCRdb rebuilt clones from the public reads, retaining in-frame beta chains. Each entry is one CDR3 protein sequence, shown with its most common DNA and genes. V and J calls and clone size were set by TCRdb, not the authors. A total of about 1.4 million distinct CDR3 sequences appear in this sample, 55% to 75% of them only once. Roughly 6.3% of the sample belongs to the ten largest clones.

The donors were around 39 Caucasian individuals from Russia, aged 6 to 90 years, who were systemically healthy. Each donor gave 8 to 10 milliliters of peripheral blood, collected into EDTA-treated Vacutainer tubes. Ficoll-Paque density-gradient centrifugation was used to isolate PBMCs, with at least 7 million obtained per sample. Total RNA was extracted from PBMCs with Trizol reagent, with at least 6 micrograms obtained per sample. For every donor, an aliquot of PBMCs went through flow cytometry to measure the percentages of naive CD45RAhigh/CD27high T cells. The data stem from a study of blood T cells in healthy people across ages (dated by TCRdb to between 2014 and 2017). In the study overall: Template switching captured roughly one uniquely barcoded TCR beta cDNA molecule per two T cells in model experiments. To track age-related changes in TCR beta repertoire diversity, the study relied on deep sequencing normalized with unique cDNA molecular identifiers. Four age groups were formed from the donors: young (average around 15 years), middle-aged (around 37), aged (about 68) and long-lived (about 80). Donors of different ages were randomly distributed across sequencing lanes to avoid experimental bias. The study analyzed two additional independent replicas of 1 million unique cDNA reads from the same blood draw for two donors, one aged 18 to 30 and one aged 80 or older. On the study overall, not on this receptor specifically: Observed TCR beta diversity per million T cells fell roughly linearly with age, and a significant reduction was already apparent by age around 44. There was a strong correlation between observed TCR beta diversity and the percentage of naive T cells measured by flow cytometry. Estimates of total diversity based on one million sequenced T cells were regarded as lower bounds and as underestimates. Because the CMV infection status of the donors was unknown, age-related changes in expanded clonotypes may potentially have been confounded. Because profiling used bulk unsorted PBMCs, naive and antigen-experienced compartments could not be compared conclusively. Compared with the aged group, the long-lived group had more naive CD4+ T cells, fewer expanded clones and increased TCR diversity, a pattern suggesting age selection.

The receptor chain draws on TRBV15 and TRBJ1-5; no D segment can be confidently identified. The receptor was derived from a man aged 18-30 years in good health. Source material: blood. The CDR3 sequence is CATSRDRKQPQHF. The DNA is TGTGCCACCAGCAGAGATAGAAAACAGCCCCAGCATTTT.